Following are 15 T cell receptor beta chains from one sample sequenced in a study of technical replicates of blood from several donors. Here immunoSEQ multiplex PCR was the method, and the copy in TCRdb shows in-frame clones only, minus some. The sample has tens of thousands of clones, roughly 94% seen once. The specimen was T cells isolated from PBMCs. These receptors originate from a human donor in good health.

V gene TRBV5-5 combines with J gene TRBJ2-7; TRBD2 aligns across 8 bases. Germline V gene lookup returns CDR1 SGHKS and CDR2 YYEKEE (reference sequence). This CDR3 has 14 amino acids. The J segment lost 6 bases and the V segment lost 7 bases, leaving 12 bases of the junction unmatched. The CDR3 DNA follows: TGTGCCAGCCTTCCCGGGGGACTAGTAATCGAGCAGTACTTC. It encodes CASLPGGLVIEQYF. Looking up the rest from reference TRBV5-5 and TRBJ2-7 gives the full variable domain: DAGVTQSPTHLIKTRGQQVTLRCSPISGHKSVSWYQQVLGQGPQFIFQYYEKEERGRGNFPDRFSARQFPNYSSELNVNALLLGDSALYLCASLPGGLVIEQYFGPGTRLTVT.

The gene calls are TRBV5-5 and TRBJ2-7, with D perhaps matching TRBD1 (6 bases). The CDR3 totals 13 residues. V was cut by 1 base and J by 2 bases, with 7 bases left in between. The germline CDR1 and CDR2 sequences are SGHKS and YYEKEE (reference sequence). CDR3 residues: CASSLPGAYEQYF. In DNA, the CDR3 is TGTGCCAGCAGCTTGCCAGGGGCCTACGAGCAGTACTTC.

This sequence joins TRBV27 and TRBJ1-2; D remains unclear. The CDR3 is made up of 17 amino acids. Trimming pared 3 bases from V and 1 base from J, leaving 18 bases between. The germline V gene encodes CDR1 MNHEY and CDR2 SMNVEV (reference sequence). The CDR3, as DNA: TGTGCCAGCAGTTTTTCCGCGAGACACATTGTTAACTATGGCTACACCTTC. Its protein is CASSFSARHIVNYGYTF.

The rearrangement links TRBV19 to TRBJ2-1; TRBD1 aligns across 8 bases. Trimming removed 5 bases from V and 7 bases from J; junction bases left unmatched: 10. Germline V lookup: CDR1 LNHDA, CDR2 SQIVND (reference sequence). This CDR3 is 15 amino acids long. The CDR3, as DNA: TGTGCCAGTAGTTTTCGCAGGGGGCTAGGGAATGAGCAGTTCTTC. Its protein is CASSFRRGLGNEQFF.

J is TRBJ2-7 and V is TRBV9; perhaps TRBD1 as D (5 bases). The germline gives CDR1 SGDLS, CDR2 YYNGEE. The germline V and J ends were trimmed by 3 bases and 5 bases, with 9 bases remaining between them. This CDR3 has 12 residues. CDR3 residues: CASSGGLDEQYF. CDR3 nucleotide sequence: TGTGCCAGCAGCGGGGGCTTGGACGAGCAGTACTTC.

The genes are TRBV28 and TRBJ2-1; no clear D gene. Germline lookup yields CDR1 MDHEN and CDR2 SYDVKM. This CDR3 comprises 13 residues. Deletions cut 7 bases from V and 7 bases from J, with 14 bases between. CDR3 sequence reads: CASKSRSKNEQFF. The CDR3 DNA reads TGTGCCAGCAAAAGTCGGAGTAAGAATGAGCAGTTCTTC. The variable domain in full, completed from reference TRBV28 and TRBJ2-1, reads DVKVTQSSRYLVKRTGEKVFLECVQDMDHENMFWYRQDPGLGLRLIYFSYDVKMKEKGDIPEGYSVSREKKERFSLILESASTNQTSMYLCASKSRSKNEQFFGPGTRLTVL.

The rearrangement links TRBV29-1 to TRBJ2-3; TRBD2 is a possible D gene (6 bases). The CDR3 extends over 15 amino acids. Germline V gives CDR1 SQVTM, CDR2 ANQGSEA. V was pared by 7 bases and J by 3 bases, with 20 bases between. This CDR3 reads CSANAGPSGTDTQYF. The CDR3 DNA sequence: TGCAGCGCCAATGCGGGGCCCTCGGGGACAGATACGCAGTATTTT.

J is TRBJ2-5 and V is TRBV6-1; 8 positions agree with TRBD2. CDR3 length equals 17 residues. CDR1 and CDR2 (germline): MNHNS, SASEGT. V lost 4 bases to trimming and J lost 4 bases; unmatched junction nucleotides: 14. Here the CDR3 reads CASSGASGPGYLETQYF. The CDR3 DNA reads TGTGCCAGCAGTGGTGCTAGCGGGCCAGGATATTTAGAGACCCAGTACTTC.

The chain couples TRBV7-9 to TRBJ1-2; TRBD1 aligns across 8 bases. Germline CDR1 SEHNR, CDR2 FQNEAQ (reference sequence). Trimming took 5 bases from V and 6 from J; bases not matched to a gene: 8. The CDR3 runs 14 residues. CDR3 coding DNA: TGTGCCAGCAGCCCGTCGACAGGGGTAGATGGCTACACCTTC. Residues: CASSPSTGVDGYTF.

The chain couples TRBV9 to TRBJ1-5; 7 nucleotides line up with TRBD1. There are 15 residues in the CDR3. V shed 2 bases and J 5 bases; nucleotides not matched to a gene: 7. Germline V gene data show CDR1 as SGDLS and CDR2 as YYNGEE. CDR3 coding DNA: TGTGCCAGCAGCGTGACAGGGTTGGAGGATCAGCCCCAGCATTTT. As protein: CASSVTGLEDQPQHF.

This clone was counted between two and nine times. The chain joins TRBV15 to TRBJ1-2, with 10 bases aligning to TRBD1. Germline CDR1 and CDR2: LNHNV and YYDKDF (reference sequence). Losses at the gene ends were 1 base for V and 8 bases for J; bases not matched to a gene: 4. CDR3 length: 14 residues. The CDR3 DNA reads TGTGCCACCAGCAGAGCGGGACAGGGGAGCGGCTACACCTTC. Amino acids: CATSRAGQGSGYTF.

V is TRBV6-5 and J is TRBJ2-3, with 12 nucleotides matching TRBD2. Germline assignment: CDR1 MNHEY and CDR2 SVGAGI. With V trimmed by 6 bases and J by 5 bases, 6 bases remained unmatched. The CDR3 has 15 residues. CDR3 residues: CASRRLAGGGDTQYF. CDR3 nucleotide sequence: TGTGCCAGCAGGCGCCTAGCGGGGGGGGGAGATACGCAGTATTTT.

The sample holds one count of this clone. J is TRBJ2-5 and V is TRBV15; 7 bases are a match to TRBD1. From germline, CDR1 is LNHNV and CDR2 YYDKDF (reference sequence). There are 14 residues in the CDR3. The junction had 4 bases not matched to a gene; V was cut back by 1 base and J by 5 bases. The CDR3: CATSRGVDRETQYF. The CDR3 DNA reads as TGTGCCACCAGCAGAGGGGTGGACAGGGAGACCCAGTACTTC.

This chain links TRBV7-9 with TRBJ1-2; D ambiguous. Germline V CDR1 and CDR2: SEHNR, FQNEAQ (reference sequence). V lost 5 bases to trimming and J lost 3 bases, with 16 bases between them. This CDR3 has 15 residues. The CDR3 sequence: CASSPQIPSYYGYTF. Written as DNA, the CDR3 is TGTGCCAGCAGCCCACAGATTCCCTCGTACTATGGCTACACCTTC. Together with reference TRBV7-9 and TRBJ1-2, the CDR3 gives the full variable domain: DTGVSQNPRHKITKRGQNVTFRCDPISEHNRLYWYRQTLGQGPEFLTYFQNEAQLEKSRLLSDRFSAERPKGSFSTLEIQRTEQGDSAMYLCASSPQIPSYYGYTFGSGTRLTVV.

This chain joins TRBV7-9 and TRBJ2-1, with D possibly being TRBD2 (6 bases). Trimming left V 1 base short and J 10 bases short, with 14 bases between. Germline V gives CDR1 SEHNR, CDR2 FQNEAQ (reference sequence). The CDR3 is 14 amino acids. In DNA form, the CDR3 reads TGTGCCAGCAGCTTAGGGGGACTCCAATTGGAGCAGTTCTTC. Residues: CASSLGGLQLEQFF.